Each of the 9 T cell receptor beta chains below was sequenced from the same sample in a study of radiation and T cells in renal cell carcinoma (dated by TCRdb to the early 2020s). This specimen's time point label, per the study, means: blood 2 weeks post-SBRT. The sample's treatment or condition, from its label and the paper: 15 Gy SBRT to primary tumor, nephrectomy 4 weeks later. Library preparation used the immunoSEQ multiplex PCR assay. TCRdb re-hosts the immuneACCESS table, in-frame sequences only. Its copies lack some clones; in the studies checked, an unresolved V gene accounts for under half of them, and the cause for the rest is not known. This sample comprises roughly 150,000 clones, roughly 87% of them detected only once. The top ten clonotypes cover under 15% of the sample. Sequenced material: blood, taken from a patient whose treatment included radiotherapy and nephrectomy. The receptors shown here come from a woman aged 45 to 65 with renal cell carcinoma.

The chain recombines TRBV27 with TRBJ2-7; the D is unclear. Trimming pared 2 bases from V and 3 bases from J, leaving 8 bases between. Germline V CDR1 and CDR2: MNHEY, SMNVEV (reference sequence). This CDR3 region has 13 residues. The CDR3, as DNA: TGTGCCAGCAGTTTACGGCCCTACTACGAGCAGTACTTC. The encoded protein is CASSLRPYYEQYF.

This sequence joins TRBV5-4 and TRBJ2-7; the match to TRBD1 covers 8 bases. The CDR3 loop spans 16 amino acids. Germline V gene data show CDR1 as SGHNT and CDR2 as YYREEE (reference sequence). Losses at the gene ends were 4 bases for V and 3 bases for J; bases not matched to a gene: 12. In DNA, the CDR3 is TGTGCCAGCAGCGCCCCAGACAGGGGAATTCTCTACGAGCAGTACTTC. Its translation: CASSAPDRGILYEQYF.

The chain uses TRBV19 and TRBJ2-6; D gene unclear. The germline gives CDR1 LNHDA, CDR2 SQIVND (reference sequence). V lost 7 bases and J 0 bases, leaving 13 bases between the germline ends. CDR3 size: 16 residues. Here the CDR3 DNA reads TGTGCCAGTATAGGGTTGATGCGCTCTGGGGCCAACGTCCTGACTTTC. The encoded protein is CASIGLMRSGANVLTF.

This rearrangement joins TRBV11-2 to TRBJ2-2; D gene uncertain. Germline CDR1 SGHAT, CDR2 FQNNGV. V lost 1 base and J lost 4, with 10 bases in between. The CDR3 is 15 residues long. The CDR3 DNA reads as TGTGCCAGCAGCTTAGGTCGCCAGGTCACCGGGGAGCTGTTTTTT. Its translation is CASSLGRQVTGELFF.

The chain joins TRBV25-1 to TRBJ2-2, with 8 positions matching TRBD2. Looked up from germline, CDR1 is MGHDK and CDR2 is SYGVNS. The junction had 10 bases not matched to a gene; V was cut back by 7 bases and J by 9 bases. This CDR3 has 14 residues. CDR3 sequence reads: CASTGGPYPRELFF. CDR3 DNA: TGTGCCAGCACGGGGGGGCCTTATCCTAGGGAGCTGTTTTTT.

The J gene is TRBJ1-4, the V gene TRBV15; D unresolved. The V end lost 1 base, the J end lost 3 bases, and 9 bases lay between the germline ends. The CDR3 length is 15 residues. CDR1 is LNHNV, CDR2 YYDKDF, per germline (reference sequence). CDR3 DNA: TGTGCCACCAGCAGAGCGAAGGGCTCTAATGAAAAACTGTTTTTT. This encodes CATSRAKGSNEKLFF.

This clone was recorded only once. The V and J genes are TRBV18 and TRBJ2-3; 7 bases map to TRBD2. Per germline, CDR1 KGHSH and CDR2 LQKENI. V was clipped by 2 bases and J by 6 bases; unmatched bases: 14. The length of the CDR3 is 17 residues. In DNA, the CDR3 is TGTGCCAGCTCACCAAGGGCGGGAGCTTCGACTATGGATACGCAGTATTTT. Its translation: CASSPRAGASTMDTQYF.

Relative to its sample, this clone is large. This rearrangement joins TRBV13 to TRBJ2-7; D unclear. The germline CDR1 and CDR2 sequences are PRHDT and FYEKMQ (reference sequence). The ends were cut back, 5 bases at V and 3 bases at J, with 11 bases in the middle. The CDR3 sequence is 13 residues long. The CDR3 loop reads CASSPGPDYEQYF. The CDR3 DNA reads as TGTGCCAGCAGCCCGGGTCCTGACTACGAGCAGTACTTC.

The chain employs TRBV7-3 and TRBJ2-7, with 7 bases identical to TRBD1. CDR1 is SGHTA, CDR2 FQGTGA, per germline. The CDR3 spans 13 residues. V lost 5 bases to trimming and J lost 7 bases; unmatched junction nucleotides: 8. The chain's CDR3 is CASSPQGVGEQYF. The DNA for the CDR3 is TGTGCCAGCAGCCCGCAGGGGGTGGGAGAGCAGTACTTC. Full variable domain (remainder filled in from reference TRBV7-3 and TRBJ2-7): GAGVSQTPSNKVTEKGKYVELRCDPISGHTALYWYRQSLGQGPEFLIYFQGTGAADDSGLPNDRFFAVRPEGSVSTLKIQRTERGDSAVYLCASSPQGVGEQYFGPGTRLTVT.